One and the same sample provided the 12 T cell receptor beta chains below, sequenced in a study of Tregs in tolerant kidney transplant recipients. Only in-frame clones appear in the TCRdb table, and some are missing; sequencing was by immunoSEQ multiplex PCR. This sample has around 63,000 clones; 75% to 90% occur once, and the top ten carry about 2.1%. Specimen: Tregs from blood, collected before the transplant. All receptors derive from a human donor who received a combined kidney and bone marrow transplant.

The gene calls are TRBV18 and TRBJ2-7; 12 bases map to TRBD2. Germline V gene sequence: CDR1 KGHSH, CDR2 LQKENI. Trimming took 4 bases from V and 7 from J; bases not matched to a gene: 11. This CDR3 comprises 16 residues. CDR3 sequence (DNA): TGTGCCAGCTCACTAGAGGCTAGCGGGAGGGCCTGGGAGCAGTACTTC. This gives the protein CASSLEASGRAWEQYF.

The chain employs TRBV27 and TRBJ1-2, with 8 bases aligning to TRBD1. V lost 6 bases and J lost 5; bases outside the gene matches: 5. This CDR3 comprises 13 residues. Germline V CDR1 and CDR2: MNHEY, SMNVEV (reference sequence). The CDR3 nucleotides are TGTGCCAGCAGGGGACAGGAGTTGTATGGCTACACCTTC. Its protein product is CASRGQELYGYTF.

The chain is built from TRBV6-5 and TRBJ1-6, with a possible D match to TRBD1 (5 bases). V dropped 8 bases and J dropped 7 bases, with 12 bases sitting between them. Germline V gene lookup returns CDR1 MNHEY and CDR2 SVGAGI. CDR3 length: 13 amino acids. The CDR3 DNA is TGTGCCAGCTGGGGACGAGGAAATTCACCCCTCCACTTT. Protein product: CASWGRGNSPLHF.

The chain combines TRBV9 with TRBJ2-1; no definite D call. V gave up 0 bases and J gave up 7 bases, with 14 bases separating them. Germline CDR1 SGDLS, CDR2 YYNGEE. This CDR3 spans 15 amino acids. CDR3 DNA sequence: TGTGCCAGCAGCGTAGAGGATAGATCGGGTAATGAGCAGTTCTTC. This codes for CASSVEDRSGNEQFF.

V and J are TRBV2 and TRBJ1-2; a possible D gene is TRBD1 (6 bases). V dropped 4 bases and J dropped 3 bases, with 21 bases sitting between them. The CDR3 has 17 residues. Germline CDR1 reads SNHLY; CDR2 reads FYNNEI. The chain's CDR3 is CASSGARTAIKDYGYTF. The CDR3 nucleotides read TGTGCCAGCAGTGGGGCTAGGACAGCCATAAAGGACTATGGCTACACCTTC.

This chain connects TRBV15 to TRBJ2-1, with 12 positions matching TRBD2. The CDR3 is 16 amino acids. CDR1 LNHNV and CDR2 YYDKDF come from the germline V gene (reference sequence). Trimming removed 4 bases from V and 4 bases from J; junction bases left unmatched: 5. The CDR3 bases are TGTGCCACCAGCACCAGGACTAGCGGGGCATACAATGAGCAGTTCTTC. It encodes CATSTRTSGAYNEQFF.

The rearrangement links TRBV5-1 to TRBJ1-1, with 7 bases lining up with TRBD1. Unmatched junction bases numbered 8, after V lost 6 bases and J lost 3 bases. Germline CDR1 reads SGHRS; CDR2 reads YFSETQ. The CDR3 is 14 residues long. In DNA, the CDR3 is TGCGCCAGCACTAGACAGGGTTGGGACACTGAAGCTTTCTTT. It translates to CASTRQGWDTEAFF.

The chain links TRBV5-1 to TRBJ2-3, with D maybe TRBD2 (7 bases). The V and J ends lost 0 bases and 9 bases respectively, with 17 bases between them. The CDR3 totals 15 residues. Germline V gene sequence: CDR1 SGHRS, CDR2 YFSETQ. CDR3 sequence: CASSLGALGGGTQYF. Written as DNA, the CDR3 is TGCGCCAGCAGCTTGGGGGCCCTGGGGGGGGGCACGCAGTATTTT.

The chain combines TRBV5-1 with TRBJ2-2; the D is unclear. The V end lost 1 base, the J end lost 5 bases, and 18 bases lay between the germline ends. The germline gives CDR1 SGHRS, CDR2 YFSETQ. The CDR3 has 17 residues. The CDR3 region is CASSLSGRLASTGELFF. As DNA, the CDR3 is TGCGCCAGCAGCTTGTCGGGCAGGTTGGCTTCAACCGGGGAGCTGTTTTTT.

This clone was observed once. The chain joins TRBV5-1 to TRBJ2-3; 7 nucleotides match TRBD1. Germline V CDR1 and CDR2: SGHRS, YFSETQ. This CDR3 is built from 14 residues. The V gene end was trimmed by 5 bases and the J gene end by 5 bases; junction bases not matched to a gene: 8. For the CDR3, the DNA is TGCGCCAGCAGGTCGACAGGGCTTGAAGATACGCAGTATTTT. Translation gives CASRSTGLEDTQYF.

This clone showed up just a few times. The chain couples TRBV4-1 to TRBJ2-7; D remains unclear. From germline, CDR1 is MGHRA and CDR2 YSYEKL. V lost 4 bases, J lost 5 bases, and 15 bases lay in between. The CDR3 is made up of 14 amino acids. The CDR3 DNA sequence: TGCGCCAGCAGCCGAGGACGGATCCGAGACGAGCAGTACTTC. It encodes CASSRGRIRDEQYF.

The rearrangement links TRBV5-1 to TRBJ2-1, with a possible D match to TRBD2 (6 bases). V lost 4 bases, J lost 9 bases, and 26 bases lay in between. Germline CDR1 is SGHRS and CDR2 is YFSETQ. The CDR3 loop spans 17 amino acids. The chain's CDR3 is CASSRTLLGGVWGEQFF. The CDR3 DNA sequence: TGCGCCAGCAGCCGAACCTTACTAGGCGGGGTATGGGGTGAGCAGTTCTTC.